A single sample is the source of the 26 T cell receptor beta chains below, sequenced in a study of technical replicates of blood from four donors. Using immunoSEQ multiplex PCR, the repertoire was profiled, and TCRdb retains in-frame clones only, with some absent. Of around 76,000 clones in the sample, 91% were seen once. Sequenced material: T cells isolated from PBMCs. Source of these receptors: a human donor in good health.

CDR3 in amino acids: CASSLVDKPQHF. The DNA of the CDR3 is TGTGCCAGCAGCTTAGTCGACAAGCCCCAGCATTTT. V gene TRBV7-9 combines with J gene TRBJ1-5, with D unresolved. V was trimmed by 1 base and J by 8 bases, leaving 6 bases between them. This CDR3 has 12 residues. Germline-derived CDR1 and CDR2 are SEHNR and FQNEAQ (reference sequence).

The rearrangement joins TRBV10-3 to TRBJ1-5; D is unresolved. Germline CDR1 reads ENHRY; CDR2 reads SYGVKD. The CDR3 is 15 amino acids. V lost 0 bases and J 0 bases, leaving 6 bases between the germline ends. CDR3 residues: CAISESTASNQPQHF. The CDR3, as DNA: TGTGCCATCAGTGAGTCCACAGCTAGCAATCAGCCCCAGCATTTT.

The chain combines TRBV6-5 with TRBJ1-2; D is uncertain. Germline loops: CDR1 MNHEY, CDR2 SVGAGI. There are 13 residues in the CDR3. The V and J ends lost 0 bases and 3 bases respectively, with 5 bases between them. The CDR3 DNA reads TGTGCCAGCAGTTACTCCGCAGACTATGGCTACACCTTC. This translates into CASSYSADYGYTF.

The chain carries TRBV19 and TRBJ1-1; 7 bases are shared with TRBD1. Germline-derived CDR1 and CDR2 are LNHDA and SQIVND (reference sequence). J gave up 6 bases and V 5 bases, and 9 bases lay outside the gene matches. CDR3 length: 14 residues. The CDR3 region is CASSLEGGGPEAFF. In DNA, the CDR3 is TGTGCCAGTAGTCTTGAAGGAGGGGGCCCTGAAGCTTTCTTT.

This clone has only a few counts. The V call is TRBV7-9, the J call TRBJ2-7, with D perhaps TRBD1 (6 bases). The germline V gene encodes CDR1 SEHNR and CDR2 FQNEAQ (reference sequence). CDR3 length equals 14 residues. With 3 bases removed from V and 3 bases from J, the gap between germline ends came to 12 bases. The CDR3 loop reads CASSLPQGNYEQYF. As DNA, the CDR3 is TGTGCCAGCAGCTTGCCTCAGGGGAACTACGAGCAGTACTTC. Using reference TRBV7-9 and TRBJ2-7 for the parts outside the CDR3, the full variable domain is DTGVSQNPRHKITKRGQNVTFRCDPISEHNRLYWYRQTLGQGPEFLTYFQNEAQLEKSRLLSDRFSAERPKGSFSTLEIQRTEQGDSAMYLCASSLPQGNYEQYFGPGTRLTVT.

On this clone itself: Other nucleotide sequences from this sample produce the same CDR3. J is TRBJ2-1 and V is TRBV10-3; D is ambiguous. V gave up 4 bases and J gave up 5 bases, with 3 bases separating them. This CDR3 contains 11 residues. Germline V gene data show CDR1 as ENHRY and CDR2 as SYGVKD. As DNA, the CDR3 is TGTGCCATCAGTGCGGACAATGAGCAGTTCTTC. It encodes CAISADNEQFF.

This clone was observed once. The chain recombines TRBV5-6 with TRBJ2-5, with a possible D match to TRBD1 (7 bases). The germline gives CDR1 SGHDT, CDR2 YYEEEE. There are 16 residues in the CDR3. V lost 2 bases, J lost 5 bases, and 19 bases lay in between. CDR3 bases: TGTGCCAGCAGCTTTCCAGGGGGAGGTTACGGCGAGACCCAGTACTTC. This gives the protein CASSFPGGGYGETQYF.

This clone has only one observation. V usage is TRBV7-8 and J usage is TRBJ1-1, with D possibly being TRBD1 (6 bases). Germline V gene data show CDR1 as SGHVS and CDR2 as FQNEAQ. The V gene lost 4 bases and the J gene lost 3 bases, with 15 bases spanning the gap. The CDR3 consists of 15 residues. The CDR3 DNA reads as TGTGCCAGCAGCTACAGGGCCCCTCGGGACACTGAAGCTTTCTTT. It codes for CASSYRAPRDTEAFF.

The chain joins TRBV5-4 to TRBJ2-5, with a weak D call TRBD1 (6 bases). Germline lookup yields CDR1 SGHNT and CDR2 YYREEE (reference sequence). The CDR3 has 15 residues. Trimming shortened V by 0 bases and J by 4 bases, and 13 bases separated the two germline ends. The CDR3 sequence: CASSLARGERETQYF. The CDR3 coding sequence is TGTGCCAGCAGCTTGGCCAGGGGAGAGAGAGAGACCCAGTACTTC.

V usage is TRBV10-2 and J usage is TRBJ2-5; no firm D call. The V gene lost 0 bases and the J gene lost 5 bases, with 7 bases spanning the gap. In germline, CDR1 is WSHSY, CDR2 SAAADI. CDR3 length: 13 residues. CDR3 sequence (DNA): TGCGCCAGCAGTGAGTCAACATGGGAGACCCAGTACTTC. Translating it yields CASSESTWETQYF.

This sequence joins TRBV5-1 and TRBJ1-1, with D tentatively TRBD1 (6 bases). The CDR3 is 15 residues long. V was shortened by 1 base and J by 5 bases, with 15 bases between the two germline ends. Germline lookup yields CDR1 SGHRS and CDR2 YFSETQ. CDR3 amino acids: CASSLNRGMVTEAFF. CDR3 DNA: TGCGCCAGCAGCTTGAATAGGGGGATGGTTACTGAAGCTTTCTTT. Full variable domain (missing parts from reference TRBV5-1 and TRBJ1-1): KAGVTQTPRYLIKTRGQQVTLSCSPISGHRSVSWYQQTPGQGLQFLFEYFSETQRNKGNFPGRFSGRQFSNSRSEMNVSTLELGDSALYLCASSLNRGMVTEAFFGQGTRLTVV.

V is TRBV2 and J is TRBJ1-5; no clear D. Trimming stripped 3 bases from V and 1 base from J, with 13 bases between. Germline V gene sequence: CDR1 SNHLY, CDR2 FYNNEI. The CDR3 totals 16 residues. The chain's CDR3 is CASSDSGLWSNQPQHF. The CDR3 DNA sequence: TGTGCCAGCAGTGATTCGGGTCTGTGGAGCAATCAGCCCCAGCATTTT.

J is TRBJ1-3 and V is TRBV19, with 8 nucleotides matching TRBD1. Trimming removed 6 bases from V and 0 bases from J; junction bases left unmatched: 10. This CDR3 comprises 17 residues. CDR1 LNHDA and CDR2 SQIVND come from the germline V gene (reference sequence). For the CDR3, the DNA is TGTGCCAGTAGCCTTAAAGGACAGGGTAACTCTGGAAACACCATATATTTT. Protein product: CASSLKGQGNSGNTIYF.

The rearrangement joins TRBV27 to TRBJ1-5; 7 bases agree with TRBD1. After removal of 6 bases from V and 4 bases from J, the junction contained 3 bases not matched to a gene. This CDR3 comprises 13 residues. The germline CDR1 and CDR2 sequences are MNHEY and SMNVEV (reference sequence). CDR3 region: CASRGQLNQPQHF. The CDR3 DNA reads TGTGCCAGCAGGGGACAGCTTAATCAGCCCCAGCATTTT.

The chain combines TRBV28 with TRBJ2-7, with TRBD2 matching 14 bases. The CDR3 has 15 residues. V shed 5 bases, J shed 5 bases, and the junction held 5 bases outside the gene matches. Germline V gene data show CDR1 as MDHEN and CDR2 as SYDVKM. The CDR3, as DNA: TGTGCCAGCAGTCCGGGACTAGCGGGAGTCAACGAGCAGTACTTC. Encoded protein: CASSPGLAGVNEQYF.

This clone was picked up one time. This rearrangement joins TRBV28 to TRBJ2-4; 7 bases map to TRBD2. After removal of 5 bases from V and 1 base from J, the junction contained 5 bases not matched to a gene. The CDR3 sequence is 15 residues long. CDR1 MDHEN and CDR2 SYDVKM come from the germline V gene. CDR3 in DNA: TGTGCCAGCAGTCATGCGGGGGTGGCCAAAAACATTCAGTACTTC. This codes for CASSHAGVAKNIQYF.

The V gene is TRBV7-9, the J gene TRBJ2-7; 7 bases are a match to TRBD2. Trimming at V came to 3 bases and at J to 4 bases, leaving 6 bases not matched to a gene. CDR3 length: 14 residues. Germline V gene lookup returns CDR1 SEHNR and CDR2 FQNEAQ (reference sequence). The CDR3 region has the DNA TGTGCCAGCAGCTTGATGACTAGCTCGTACGAGCAGTACTTC. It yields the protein CASSLMTSSYEQYF.

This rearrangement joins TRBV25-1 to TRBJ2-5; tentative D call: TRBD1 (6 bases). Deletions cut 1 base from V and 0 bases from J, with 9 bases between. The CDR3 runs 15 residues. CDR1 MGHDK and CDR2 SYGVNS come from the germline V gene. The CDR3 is CASSELGTYQETQYF. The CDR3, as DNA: TGTGCCAGCAGTGAATTGGGGACATACCAAGAGACCCAGTACTTC. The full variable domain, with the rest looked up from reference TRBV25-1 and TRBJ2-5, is EADIYQTPRYLVIGTGKKITLECSQTMGHDKMYWYQQDPGMELHLIHYSYGVNSTEKGDLSSESTVSRIRTEHFPLTLESARPSHTSQYLCASSELGTYQETQYFGPGTRLLVL.

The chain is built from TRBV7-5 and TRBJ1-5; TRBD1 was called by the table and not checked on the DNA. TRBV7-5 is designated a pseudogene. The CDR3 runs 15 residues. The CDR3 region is CVRSKRTGGDQPQHF. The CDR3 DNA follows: TGTGTCAGAAGCAAGCGGACAGGGGGCGACCAGCCCCAGCATTTT.

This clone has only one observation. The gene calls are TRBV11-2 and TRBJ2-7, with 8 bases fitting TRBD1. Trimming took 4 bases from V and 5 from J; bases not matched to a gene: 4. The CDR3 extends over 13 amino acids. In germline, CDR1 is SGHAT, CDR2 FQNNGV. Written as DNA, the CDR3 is TGTGCCAGCAGCTCGGACAGGGTCAACGAGCAGTACTTC. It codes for CASSSDRVNEQYF.

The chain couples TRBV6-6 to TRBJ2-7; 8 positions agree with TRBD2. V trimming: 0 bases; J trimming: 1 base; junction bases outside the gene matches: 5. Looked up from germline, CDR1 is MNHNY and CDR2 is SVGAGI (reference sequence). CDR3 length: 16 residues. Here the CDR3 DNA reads TGTGCCAGCAGTTACTCGCGGGGGGCGCGGTCCTACGAGCAGTACTTC. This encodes CASSYSRGARSYEQYF.

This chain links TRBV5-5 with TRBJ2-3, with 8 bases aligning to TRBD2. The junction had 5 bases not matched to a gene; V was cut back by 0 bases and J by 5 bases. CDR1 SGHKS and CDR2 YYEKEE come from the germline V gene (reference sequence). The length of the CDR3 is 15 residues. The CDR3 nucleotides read TGTGCCAGCAGCTTGGTCGCGGGGGGAGTAGATACGCAGTATTTT. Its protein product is CASSLVAGGVDTQYF. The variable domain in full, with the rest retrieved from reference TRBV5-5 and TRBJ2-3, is DAGVTQSPTHLIKTRGQQVTLRCSPISGHKSVSWYQQVLGQGPQFIFQYYEKEERGRGNFPDRFSARQFPNYSSELNVNALLLGDSALYLCASSLVAGGVDTQYFGPGTRLTVL.

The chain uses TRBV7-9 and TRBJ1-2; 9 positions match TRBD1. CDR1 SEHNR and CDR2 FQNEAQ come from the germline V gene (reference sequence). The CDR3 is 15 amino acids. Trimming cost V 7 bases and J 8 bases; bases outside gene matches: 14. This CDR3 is CASIATGGAIWGYTF. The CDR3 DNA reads TGTGCCAGCATCGCTACAGGGGGCGCAATCTGGGGCTACACCTTC.

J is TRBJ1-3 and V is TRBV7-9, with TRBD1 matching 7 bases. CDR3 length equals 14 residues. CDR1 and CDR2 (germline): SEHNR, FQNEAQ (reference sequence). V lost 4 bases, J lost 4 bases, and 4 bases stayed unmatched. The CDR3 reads CASSSGTDGNTIYF. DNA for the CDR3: TGTGCCAGCAGCTCCGGGACAGACGGAAACACCATATATTTT.

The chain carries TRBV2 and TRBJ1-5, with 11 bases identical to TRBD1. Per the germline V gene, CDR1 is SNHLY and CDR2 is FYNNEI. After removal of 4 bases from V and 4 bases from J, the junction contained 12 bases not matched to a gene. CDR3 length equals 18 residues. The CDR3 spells CASSVPGQGAQGNQPQHF. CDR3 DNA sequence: TGTGCCAGCAGTGTCCCAGGACAGGGGGCGCAGGGAAATCAGCCCCAGCATTTT.

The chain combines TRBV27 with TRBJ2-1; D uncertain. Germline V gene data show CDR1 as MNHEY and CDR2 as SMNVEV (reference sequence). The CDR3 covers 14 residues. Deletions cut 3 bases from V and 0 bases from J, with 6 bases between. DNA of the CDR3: TGTGCCAGCAGTTTTCATAGCTCCTACAATGAGCAGTTCTTC. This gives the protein CASSFHSSYNEQFF.